A selection of T cell receptor beta chains follows, all from one sample in a study of response to subunit inactivated influenza vaccine. A single record per CDR3 protein comes from TCRdb applying MiXCR to the RT-PCR reads. The data contain roughly 500,000 distinct CDR3 sequences, approximately 15% of them singletons. This specimen was CD4+ T cells sorted from PBMCs, taken less than 30 months after vaccination. The receptor source for this set is a man between 45 and 75 years old who received an inactivated influenza vaccine. CDR3s include the opening cysteine and the closing phenylalanine or tryptophan. The D gene is left open where the match is weak. Size tells how often a clone was seen (once, few, many) or the class of an expanded clone, and some rows leave it out.

CDR3nt,CDR3aa,j_gene,d_gene,v_gene,abundance
TGTGCCAGCAGTTTAACAACAGGGGGCAGGGGCTACACCTTC,CASSLTTGGRGYTF,TRBJ1-2,TRBD1,TRBV28,once
TGCGCCAGCAGCTTGGCTACTAGCCGATCCTACGAGCAGTACTTC,CASSLATSRSYEQYF,TRBJ2-7,NA,TRBV5-1,few
TGTGCCAGCGGGGCGGCTTTGAACACTGAAGCTTTCTTT,CASGAALNTEAFF,TRBJ1-1,NA,TRBV6-2/TRBV6-3,NA
TGTGCCAGCAGTTTAGCTGGGAGCTATGAGCAGTTCTTC,CASSLAGSYEQFF,TRBJ2-1,NA,TRBV12-3/TRBV12-4,NA
TGTGCCAGCAGCGGCCGACTAGCGGGTTTTAATGAGCAGTTCTTC,CASSGRLAGFNEQFF,TRBJ2-1,TRBD2,TRBV7-9,many
TGCAGCGTCGCGGGAGTGCTATACAATGAGCAGTTCTTC,CSVAGVLYNEQFF,TRBJ2-1,TRBD2,TRBV29-1,NA
TGTGCCAGCAGGCAGGGCCAGGGTACTGAAGCTTTCTTT,CASRQGQGTEAFF,TRBJ1-1,NA,TRBV3-1,NA
TGTGCCAGCAGTTCGCCTTCTGGCACAGATACGCAGTATTTT,CASSSPSGTDTQYF,TRBJ2-3,NA,TRBV28,NA
TGTGCCAGCAGCTTAGCTGCTGGACTAGCGGGGGAAGAGACCCAGTACTTC,CASSLAAGLAGEETQYF,TRBJ2-5,TRBD2,TRBV7-8,many
TGTGCCAGCTCAGCGGGGGGACAGGGATCAGCTTTCTTT,CASSAGGQGSAFF,TRBJ1-1,TRBD1,TRBV18,NA
TGTGCCAGCAGCCAAGGCCGGGGGGCCGTCGAGCAGTACTTC,CASSQGRGAVEQYF,TRBJ2-7,NA,TRBV4-2,few
TGTGCCAGCAGTGAAGAACAGGGAGTCTATGGCTACACCTTC,CASSEEQGVYGYTF,TRBJ1-2,NA,TRBV2,few
TGCGCCAGCAGCTCGGGACAGAACACCGGGGAGCTGTTTTTT,CASSSGQNTGELFF,TRBJ2-2,NA,TRBV5-1,NA
TGTGCCAGCAGCCTAACGGACAGCACGTCCTACGAGCAGTACTTC,CASSLTDSTSYEQYF,TRBJ2-7,NA,TRBV7-2,NA
TGCAGTGCGCAAGGCCAGTCCGTATTAAATAGCGAAAAACTGTTTTTT,CSAQGQSVLNSEKLFF,TRBJ1-4,NA,TRBV20-1,NA
TGTGCCAGCAGCCAAGATGGCTCCGGGCGTACCAAAAACATTCAGTACTTC,CASSQDGSGRTKNIQYF,TRBJ2-4,NA,TRBV3-1,few
TGCAGTGCTAGGGGAGCGGGCCACTACGAGCAGTACTTC,CSARGAGHYEQYF,TRBJ2-7,NA,TRBV20-1,NA
TGTGCCAGCAGGCGGACAGGGGGCTTCGGGGAGCTGTTTTTT,CASRRTGGFGELFF,TRBJ2-2,TRBD1,TRBV6-2/TRBV6-3,NA
TGTGCCAGCACCTGGGGAGGTGGGCAAGAGACCCAGTACTTC,CASTWGGGQETQYF,TRBJ2-5,NA,TRBV12-3/TRBV12-4,few
TGTGCCAGCAGCTATTACAGGGGGCCGGGGACCCAGTACTTC,CASSYYRGPGTQYF,TRBJ2-5,TRBD1,TRBV7-8,few
TGCGCCAGCAGCTTGGTTCAGGGGAAGCCCACCGGGGAGCTGTTTTTT,CASSLVQGKPTGELFF,TRBJ2-2,NA,TRBV5-1,many
TGTGCCACCAGTGACCCCCAAGCGGGAGCCTACAATGAGCAGTTCTTC,CATSDPQAGAYNEQFF,TRBJ2-1,TRBD2,TRBV24-1,NA
TGTGCCAGCAGCCAAGGAAATCACAATGAGCAGTTCTTC,CASSQGNHNEQFF,TRBJ2-1,NA,TRBV3-1,NA
TGTGCCATCAGGGAGGGATCCGAGCAGTACTTC,CAIREGSEQYF,TRBJ2-7,NA,TRBV10-3,NA
TGCAGCGTTGAAGTAGGACAGAGAAGTGGCTACACCTTC,CSVEVGQRSGYTF,TRBJ1-2,NA,TRBV29-1,NA
TGTGCCAGCAGCCCCCCGGCCTCACGCAATGAGCAGTTCTTC,CASSPPASRNEQFF,TRBJ2-1,NA,TRBV7-9,NA
TGCAGTGCTAGAGCTGCTAGCGGGAGGGTCCATGAGCAGTTCTTC,CSARAASGRVHEQFF,TRBJ2-1,TRBD2,TRBV20-1,few